Following are 3 T cell receptor beta chains from one sample sequenced in a study of CD8+ T cells in alopecia areata. Extracted RNA was reverse transcribed into cDNA, the sequencing template. Here immunoSEQ multiplex PCR was the method, and the copy in TCRdb shows in-frame clones only, minus some. The sample carries tens of thousands of clones, about 51% recorded once. The sequencing input was NKG2D-high CD8+ T cells sorted from blood. The receptor source for this set is a human donor with alopecia areata.

The CDR3 protein is CSVIGAIKETQYF. For the CDR3, the DNA is TGCAGCGTCATCGGGGCTATCAAGGAGACCCAGTACTTC. J is TRBJ2-5 and V is TRBV29-1; the D gene could be TRBD1 or TRBD2 (5 bases each). Germline V gene data show CDR1 as SQVTM and CDR2 as ANQGSEA. CDR3 length: 13 residues. V was clipped by 6 bases and J by 5 bases, with 16 bases between them.

This chain links TRBV2 with TRBJ2-7, with TRBD2 matching over 7 bases. V lost 3 bases, J lost 3 bases, and 5 bases stayed unmatched. This CDR3 region has 14 residues. Germline CDR1 reads SNHLY; CDR2 reads FYNNEI. CDR3 loop: CASSEGSSGYEQYF. The CDR3, as DNA: TGTGCCAGCAGTGAGGGGTCTAGCGGCTACGAGCAGTACTTC.

The chain employs TRBV28 and TRBJ1-1; the D gene is possibly TRBD1 (6 bases). Between the trimmed V and J ends, which lost 7 bases and 1 base, there was a span of 10 bases. Germline-derived CDR1 and CDR2 are MDHEN and SYDVKM. The CDR3 sequence is 13 residues long. CDR3 sequence: CASNWDTNTEAFF. CDR3 coding DNA: TGTGCCAGCAACTGGGACACGAACACTGAAGCTTTCTTT.